What follows is one T cell receptor beta chain and its context. Antigen: not known. The ends lost 4 bases at V and 3 bases at J; junction bases unmatched: 8. Germline V CDR1 and CDR2: SGDLS, YYNGEE. CDR3 length: 15 amino acids. The data derive from a study of beta chain features in type 1 diabetes. Overall study results and limits: TCRB CDR3s were moderately but significantly shorter in Type 1 diabetes patients in all four CD4+ subsets.

CD4+ cells of the naive, central memory, regulatory and stem cell-like memory types were sorted via CD45RO/CCR7/CD25/CD127/CD95/CD27. Of the isolated RNA, all was reverse transcribed, and so the sequenced material was expressed TCRB transcripts. Regulatory, naive and central memory T cell samples averaged about 3.57 million reads. Produced via immunoSEQ multiplex PCR; TCRdb's table is partial and in-frame only. The profile shows 300,000 to 350,000 clones, roughly a tenth of them singletons. The TCR was taken from a man aged 25 to 40 with type 1 diabetes. Sample: central memory CD4+ T cells from blood. This sequence joins TRBV9 and TRBJ1-2, with 8 bases identical to TRBD1. This CDR3 is CASSLSGTGHYGYTF. The CDR3 DNA sequence: TGTGCCAGCAGCCTATCGGGGACAGGCCACTATGGCTACACCTTC. Based on the CDR3 plus reference TRBV9 and TRBJ1-2, the full variable domain is DSGVTQTPKHLITATGQRVTLRCSPRSGDLSVYWYQQSLDQGLQFLIQYYNGEERAKGNILERFSAQQFPDLHSELNLSSLELGDSALYFCASSLSGTGHYGYTFGSGTRLTVV.